A selection of T cell receptor beta chains follows, all from one sample in a study of a mutant IDH1 vaccine in newly diagnosed glioma. Only in-frame clones appear in the TCRdb table, and some are missing; sequencing was by immunoSEQ multiplex PCR. The sample comprises 110,000 or so clones, about nine tenths of which are singletons, and under 0.8% rests with the top ten. The antigens these receptors bind are not known. The sequencing here drew on PBMCs, taken from a glioma patient whose treatment included an IDH1 peptide vaccine. The receptors originated from a woman aged 45-65 years with glioma. The CDR3 runs from the conserved cysteine through the conserved F or W. The size of a clone is reported for some rows only, either as once, few or many, or as a class for expanded clones.

clone size,J gene,V gene,CDR3 protein
-,TRBJ2-2,TRBV7-9,CASSRPQGATGELFF
-,TRBJ2-7,TRBV13,CASSRPGAYEQYF
-,-,TRBV7-2,CASSLGRHSYEQYF
-,TRBJ2-7,TRBV27,CASSSPLAGVHEQYF
-,TRBJ1-1,TRBV6-5,CASKKQDLNTEAFF
-,TRBJ2-1,TRBV5-1,CASRGETQTEQFF
-,TRBJ1-5,TRBV27,CASRPTGGVSNQPQHF
-,TRBJ2-7,TRBV4-1,CASSQAAAGGSYEQYF
-,TRBJ2-1,TRBV30,CAWSVSVGSSYNEQFF
-,TRBJ2-1,TRBV7-8,CASTDQDFSLGTNEQFF
-,TRBJ1-5,TRBV2,CASRGTGDQPQHF
-,TRBJ2-7,TRBV18,CASSPPGQGALEQYF
-,TRBJ2-2,TRBV28,CATKPARGLNTGELFF
-,-,TRBV7-8,CASSFRTSGSSYEQYF
-,TRBJ1-5,TRBV2,CASSGQGRFDQPQHF
-,TRBJ2-7,TRBV2,CASFRGPAGNYEQYF
-,TRBJ2-2,TRBV28,CASSLSSGETGELFF
-,TRBJ1-2,TRBV15,CATSRDAGWGGYTF
few,TRBJ1-4,TRBV4-1,CASSQTGRDEKLFF
-,TRBJ2-5,TRBV7-2,CASSLGTLAGGQETQYF
-,TRBJ2-2,TRBV19,CASKIAGPNTGELFF
-,TRBJ2-3,TRBV30,CASTGGAGIDTDTQYF
-,TRBJ1-1,TRBV5-4,CASSLDMNTEAFF
-,TRBJ2-3,TRBV5-1,CASSLGTGVNGQYF
-,TRBJ2-1,TRBV19,CASSPTGTSNEQFF
once,TRBJ2-3,TRBV13,CASSPQGDTQYF
-,TRBJ2-3,TRBV11-3,CASSLGGTSTDTQYF
-,TRBJ2-2,TRBV7-6,CASSLAPGSQLTGELFF
-,TRBJ2-7,TRBV6-1,CASREAEGRAYEQYF
-,TRBJ2-5,TRBV20-1,CSQRGQETQYF
-,TRBJ1-2,TRBV5-1,CASSLPGQSNYGYTF
-,TRBJ1-1,TRBV6-1,CASSADRSEAFF
-,TRBJ1-5,TRBV9,CASSGVWWGSNQPQHF
once,TRBJ2-1,TRBV6-1,CASTGTRVHNEQFF
-,TRBJ1-3,TRBV7-8,CASSQRQGNSGNTIYF
-,TRBJ2-1,TRBV30,CAWSAGGPGDEQFF
-,TRBJ2-7,TRBV6-5,CASSYSLSNYEQYF
-,TRBJ1-2,TRBV7-9,CASRGRSWDGYTF
-,TRBJ1-5,TRBV6-1,CASTGAGRTNQPQHF
-,TRBJ2-7,TRBV7-9,CASSDTSGRAPYEQYF
once,TRBJ2-7,TRBV7-9,CASSLVTTYEQYF
once,TRBJ2-3,TRBV28,CASSFLSGPVYTQYF
-,TRBJ2-4,TRBV18,CASSPPGGAKDTGKNIQYF
-,TRBJ2-1,TRBV11-2,CASSSQVAGGYNEQFF
few,TRBJ2-7,TRBV6-1,CASSVAGYEQYF
-,TRBJ2-1,TRBV28,CASSPGGAGGRDEQFF
-,TRBJ1-1,TRBV2,CASSEMERLNTEAFF
-,TRBJ2-1,TRBV7-9,CASIVNGRSYGEQFF
-,TRBJ2-3,TRBV28,CASSFTDTQYF
-,TRBJ1-2,TRBV7-8,CASSLKSLTLGIIGYTF
-,TRBJ2-1,TRBV29-1,CSVVSGAYNEQFF
-,TRBJ1-5,TRBV28,CASSLEGRWGQPQHF
-,TRBJ2-1,TRBV7-9,CASSSLLTSAKRNEQFF
-,TRBJ1-3,TRBV15,CATSPDAGNTIYF
-,TRBJ2-3,TRBV9,CASSRAAVGFSTDTQYF
once,TRBJ2-2,TRBV5-1,CASSETSGSGSGELFF